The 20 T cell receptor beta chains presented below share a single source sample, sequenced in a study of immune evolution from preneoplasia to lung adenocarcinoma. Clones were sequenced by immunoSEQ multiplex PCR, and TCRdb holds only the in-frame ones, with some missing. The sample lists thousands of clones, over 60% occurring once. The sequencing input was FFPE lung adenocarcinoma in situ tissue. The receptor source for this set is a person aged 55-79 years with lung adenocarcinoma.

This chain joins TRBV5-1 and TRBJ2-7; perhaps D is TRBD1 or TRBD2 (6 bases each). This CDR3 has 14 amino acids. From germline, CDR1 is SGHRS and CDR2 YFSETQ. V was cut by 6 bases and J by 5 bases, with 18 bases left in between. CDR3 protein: CASTPAGQNNEQYF. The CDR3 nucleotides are TGCGCCAGCACTCCCGCGGGACAAAACAACGAGCAGTACTTC.

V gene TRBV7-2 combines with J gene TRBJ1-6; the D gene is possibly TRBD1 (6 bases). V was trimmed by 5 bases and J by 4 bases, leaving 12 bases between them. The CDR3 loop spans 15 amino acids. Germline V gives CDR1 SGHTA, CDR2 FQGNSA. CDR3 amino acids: CASSPWTDYNSPLHF. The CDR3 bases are TGTGCCAGCAGCCCCTGGACAGATTATAATTCACCCCTCCACTTT.

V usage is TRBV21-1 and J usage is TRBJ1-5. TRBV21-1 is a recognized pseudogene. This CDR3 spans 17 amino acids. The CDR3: CASSTRSWRDSNQPQHF. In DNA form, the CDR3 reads TGTGCCAGCAGCACCCGCTCCTGGAGGGATAGCAATCAGCCCCAGCATTTT.

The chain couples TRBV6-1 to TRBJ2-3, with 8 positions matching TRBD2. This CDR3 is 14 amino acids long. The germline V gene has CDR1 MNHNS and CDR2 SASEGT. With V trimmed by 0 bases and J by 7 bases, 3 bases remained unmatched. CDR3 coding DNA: TGTGCCAGCAGTGAAGCAACTAGCGGCAATACGCAGTATTTT. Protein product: CASSEATSGNTQYF.

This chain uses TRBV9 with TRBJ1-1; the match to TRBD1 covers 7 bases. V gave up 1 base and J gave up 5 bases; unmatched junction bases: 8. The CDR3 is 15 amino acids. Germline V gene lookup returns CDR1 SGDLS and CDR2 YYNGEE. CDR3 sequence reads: CASSVNHRGGTEAFF. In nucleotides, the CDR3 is TGTGCCAGCAGCGTAAACCACAGGGGAGGGACTGAAGCTTTCTTT.

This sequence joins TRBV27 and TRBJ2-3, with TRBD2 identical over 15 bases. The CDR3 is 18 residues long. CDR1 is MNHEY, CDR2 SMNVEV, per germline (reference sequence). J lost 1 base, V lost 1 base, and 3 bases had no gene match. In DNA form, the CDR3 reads TGTGCCAGCAGTTTATTCGGACTAGCGGGGGGGGGCACAGATACGCAGTATTTT. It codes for CASSLFGLAGGGTDTQYF.

The CDR3 bases are TGCGCCAGCAGCGCGGGGTGGGGAGTGACAGATACGCAGTATTTT. Its translation: CASSAGWGVTDTQYF. The V and J genes are TRBV5-1 and TRBJ2-3, with D tentatively TRBD2 (6 bases). Trimming stripped 4 bases from V and 3 bases from J, with 15 bases between. The germline CDR1 and CDR2 sequences are SGHRS and YFSETQ. The CDR3 is 15 amino acids. Complete variable domain (other parts from reference TRBV5-1 and TRBJ2-3): KAGVTQTPRYLIKTRGQQVTLSCSPISGHRSVSWYQQTPGQGLQFLFEYFSETQRNKGNFPGRFSGRQFSNSRSEMNVSTLELGDSALYLCASSAGWGVTDTQYFGPGTRLTVL.

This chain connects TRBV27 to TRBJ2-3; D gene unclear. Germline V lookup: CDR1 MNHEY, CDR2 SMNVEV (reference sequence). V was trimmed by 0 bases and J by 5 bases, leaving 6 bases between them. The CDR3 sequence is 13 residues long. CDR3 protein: CASSLSLLDTQYF. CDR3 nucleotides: TGTGCCAGCAGTTTATCGCTTTTAGATACGCAGTATTTT.

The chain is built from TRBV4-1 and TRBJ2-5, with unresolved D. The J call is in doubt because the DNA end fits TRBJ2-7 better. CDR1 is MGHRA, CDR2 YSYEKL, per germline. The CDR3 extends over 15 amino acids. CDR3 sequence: CASSQDPRFLHEQYF. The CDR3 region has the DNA TGCGCCAGCAGCCAAGATCCCCGGTTTTTACACGAGCAGTACTTC.

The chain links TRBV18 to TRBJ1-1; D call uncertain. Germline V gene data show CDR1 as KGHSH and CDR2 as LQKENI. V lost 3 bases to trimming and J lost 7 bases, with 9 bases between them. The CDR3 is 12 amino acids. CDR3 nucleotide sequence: TGTGCCAGCTCACCCTTAACCGGTGAAGCTTTCTTT. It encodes CASSPLTGEAFF.

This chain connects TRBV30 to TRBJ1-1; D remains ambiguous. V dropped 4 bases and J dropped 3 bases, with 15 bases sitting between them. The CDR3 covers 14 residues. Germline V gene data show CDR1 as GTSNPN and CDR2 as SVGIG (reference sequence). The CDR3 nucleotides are TGTGCCTGGACCTTTAAGAGTGGCGACACTGAAGCTTTCTTT. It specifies CAWTFKSGDTEAFF. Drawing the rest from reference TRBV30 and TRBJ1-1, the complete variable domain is SQTIHQWPATLVQPVGSPLSLECTVEGTSNPNLYWYRQAAGRGLQLLFYSVGIGQISSEVPQNLSASRPQDRQFILSSKKLLLSDSGFYLCAWTFKSGDTEAFFGQGTRLTVV.

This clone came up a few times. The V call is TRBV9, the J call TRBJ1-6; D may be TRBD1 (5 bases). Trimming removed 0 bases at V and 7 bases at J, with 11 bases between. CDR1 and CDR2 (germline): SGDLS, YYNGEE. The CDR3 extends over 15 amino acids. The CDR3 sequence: CASSVGQGGNSPLHF. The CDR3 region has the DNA TGTGCCAGCAGCGTAGGTCAGGGTGGGAATTCACCCCTCCACTTT.

CDR3 residues: CASSYRADNYGYTF. The CDR3 DNA reads TGTGCCAGCAGTTACCGGGCAGACAACTATGGCTACACCTTC. The gene calls are TRBV6-5 and TRBJ1-2; D gene uncertain. The CDR3 loop spans 14 amino acids. Trimming shortened V by 2 bases and J by 2 bases, and 9 bases separated the two germline ends. Germline values: CDR1 MNHEY, CDR2 SVGAGI.

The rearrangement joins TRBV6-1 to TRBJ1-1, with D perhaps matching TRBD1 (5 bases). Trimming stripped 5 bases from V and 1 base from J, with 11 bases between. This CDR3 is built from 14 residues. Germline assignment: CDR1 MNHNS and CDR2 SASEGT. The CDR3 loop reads CASSPGPENTEAFF. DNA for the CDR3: TGTGCCAGCAGTCCGGGACCGGAGAACACTGAAGCTTTCTTT.

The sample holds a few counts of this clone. CDR3 region: CASSWGGQGVSYNEQFF. The CDR3 nucleotides read TGCGCCAGCAGCTGGGGGGGACAGGGCGTCTCCTACAATGAGCAGTTCTTC. V usage is TRBV5-1 and J usage is TRBJ2-1; 9 nucleotides agree with TRBD1. Germline V CDR1 and CDR2: SGHRS, YFSETQ. With 3 bases clipped from V and 0 bases from J, the junction kept 7 bases outside the gene matches. This CDR3 region has 17 residues. Looking up the rest from reference TRBV5-1 and TRBJ2-1 gives the full variable domain: KAGVTQTPRYLIKTRGQQVTLSCSPISGHRSVSWYQQTPGQGLQFLFEYFSETQRNKGNFPGRFSGRQFSNSRSEMNVSTLELGDSALYLCASSWGGQGVSYNEQFFGPGTRLTVL.

CDR3 in DNA: TGTGCCAGCAGTTACTCACGGCGGCATAACACTGAAGCTTTCTTT. It translates to CASSYSRRHNTEAFF. This chain connects TRBV6-5 to TRBJ1-1, with D unclear. The germline gives CDR1 MNHEY, CDR2 SVGAGI. The CDR3 spans 15 residues. V dropped 0 bases and J dropped 2 bases, with 10 bases sitting between them.

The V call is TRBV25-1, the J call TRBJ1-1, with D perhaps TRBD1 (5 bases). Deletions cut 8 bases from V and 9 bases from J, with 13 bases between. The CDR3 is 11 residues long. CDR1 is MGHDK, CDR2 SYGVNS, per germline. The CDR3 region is CASATGKKAFF. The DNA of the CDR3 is TGTGCCAGCGCCACAGGAAAGAAAGCTTTCTTT. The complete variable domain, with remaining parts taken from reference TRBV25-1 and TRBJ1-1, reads EADIYQTPRYLVIGTGKKITLECSQTMGHDKMYWYQQDPGMELHLIHYSYGVNSTEKGDLSSESTVSRIRTEHFPLTLESARPSHTSQYLCASATGKKAFFGQGTRLTVV.

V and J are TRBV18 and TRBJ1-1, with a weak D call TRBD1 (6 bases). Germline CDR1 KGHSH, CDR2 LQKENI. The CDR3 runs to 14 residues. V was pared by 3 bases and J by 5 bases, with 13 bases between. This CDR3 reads CASSPQGQETEAFF. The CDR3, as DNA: TGTGCCAGCTCACCTCAGGGGCAGGAGACTGAAGCTTTCTTT.

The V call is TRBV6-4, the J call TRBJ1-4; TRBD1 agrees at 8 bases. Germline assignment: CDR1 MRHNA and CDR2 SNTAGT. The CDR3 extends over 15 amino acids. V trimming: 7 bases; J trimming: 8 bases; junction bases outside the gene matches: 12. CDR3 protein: CASKKPTGGGEKLFF. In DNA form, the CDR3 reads TGTGCCAGCAAGAAACCCACAGGGGGAGGGGAAAAACTGTTTTTT.

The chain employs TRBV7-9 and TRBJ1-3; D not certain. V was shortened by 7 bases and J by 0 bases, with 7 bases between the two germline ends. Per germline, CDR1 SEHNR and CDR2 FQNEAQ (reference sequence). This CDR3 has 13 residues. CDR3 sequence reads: CASNIGSGNTIYF. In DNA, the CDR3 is TGTGCCAGCAACATCGGCTCTGGAAACACCATATATTTT.